This paragraph covers one T cell receptor beta chain sequence. Antigen specificity is unknown. This sample was taken from a study of OX40 agonist ivuxolimab in advanced cancers. Study details: Given to patients was ivuxolimab, an agonistic anti-OX40 (CD134) antibody. All patients had ivuxolimab intravenously every 2 weeks at 0.01 to 10 mg/kg. Among those enrolled, mean age was roughly 62 years (range roughly 20 to 85) and approximately 83% were male. Study-wide results and caveats: Fewer expanded clones were found on average in CD4+ than in CD8+ T cells.

Germline values: CDR1 MNHEY, CDR2 SMNVEV (reference sequence). V was cut by 8 bases and J by 7 bases, with 12 bases left in between. The CDR3 is 11 amino acids. The protocol was immunoSEQ multiplex PCR, while the TCRdb copy is restricted to in-frame clones and leaves out a portion. The repertoire consists of approximately 77,000 clones, with about 90% occurring once and the leading ten covering 1.5% to 2%. The genes are TRBV27 and TRBJ2-7; D is unresolved. This clonotype originated in an adult with an advanced solid tumor such as melanoma, head and neck, liver or kidney cancer. The specimen comprised CD4+ or CD8+ T cells sorted from blood, sampled in a trial of the OX40 agonist ivuxolimab. CDR3 protein: CASSSLGEQYF. CDR3 nucleotides: TGTGCCAGCTCCTCTCTGGGGGAGCAGTACTTC.